The 8 T cell receptor beta chains reported below all come from one sample, sequenced in a study of blood T cell repertoires in COVID-19. Sequencing used immunoSEQ multiplex PCR; TCRdb keeps in-frame clones, though not all of them. The data contain 150,000 to 200,000 clones, 70% to 80% of them singletons. Sequencing was done on a sample of peripheral blood. All receptors derive from a woman between 45 and 60 years old with active or convalescent COVID-19.

The rearrangement joins TRBV19 to TRBJ1-2; 11 bases agree with TRBD1. CDR1 and CDR2 (germline): LNHDA, SQIVND (reference sequence). This CDR3 has 14 amino acids. The J segment lost 7 bases and the V segment lost 9 bases, leaving 10 bases of the junction unmatched. The CDR3 loop is CASLTGQGAIGYTF. The CDR3 coding sequence is TGTGCCAGCCTAACCGGACAGGGGGCGATTGGCTACACCTTC.

This clone was observed a few times. The V call is TRBV11-3, the J call TRBJ2-5; maybe TRBD2 (6 bases). Trimming stripped 6 bases from V and 5 bases from J, with 13 bases between. This CDR3 has 13 residues. The germline CDR1 and CDR2 sequences are SGHNT and YENEEA. CDR3 DNA sequence: TGTGCCAGCAGTTCTAGCGTTGGGGAGACCCAGTACTTC. The encoded protein is CASSSSVGETQYF.

CDR3 region: CASSSRTLTTGANVLTF. The DNA of the CDR3 is TGTGCCAGCAGTTCCCGGACTCTAACGACTGGGGCCAACGTCCTGACTTTC. This chain links TRBV6-2 or TRBV6-3 with TRBJ2-6, with D possibly TRBD2 on 5 matching bases. Germline assignment: CDR1 MNHEY and CDR2 SVGEGT. This CDR3 is built from 17 residues. V shed 4 bases and J shed 2 bases, with 15 bases lying between them.

The chain links TRBV20-1 to TRBJ2-5, with D perhaps TRBD1 (5 bases). The CDR3 has 11 residues. Germline lookup yields CDR1 DFQATT and CDR2 SNEGSKA (reference sequence). V lost 6 bases and J lost 5, with 10 bases in between. The CDR3 DNA sequence: TGCAGTGCCCTCAGGGCGGAGACCCAGTACTTC. This encodes CSALRAETQYF.

Details on this clone: This specimen includes other DNA sequences encoding the same CDR3. The V and J genes are TRBV11-3 and TRBJ2-1; 13 bases match TRBD2. The CDR3 is 16 residues long. Germline V gives CDR1 SGHNT, CDR2 YENEEA. V gave up 5 bases and J gave up 3 bases; unmatched junction bases: 4. In nucleotides, the CDR3 is TGTGCCAGCAGCCTCGGGACTAGCGGGATCTACAATGAGCAGTTCTTC. Protein: CASSLGTSGIYNEQFF. The entire variable domain, with the rest obtained from reference TRBV11-3 and TRBJ2-1, is as follows: EAGVVQSPRYKIIEKKQPVAFWCNPISGHNTLYWYLQNLGQGPELLIRYENEEAVDDSQLPKDRFSAERLKGVDSTLKIQPAELGDSAVYLCASSLGTSGIYNEQFFGPGTRLTVL.

The chain employs TRBV28 and TRBJ1-1, with D maybe TRBD1 (5 bases). CDR3 length: 13 amino acids. V shed 8 bases and J shed 7 bases, with 17 bases lying between them. Germline lookup yields CDR1 MDHEN and CDR2 SYDVKM. CDR3: CASAFRRASEAFF. For the CDR3, the DNA is TGTGCCAGCGCTTTCCGCAGGGCCAGTGAAGCTTTCTTT.

This sequence joins TRBV7-9 and TRBJ1-1; TRBD1 might be the D (5 bases). Between the trimmed V and J ends, which lost 5 bases and 4 bases, there was a span of 8 bases. This CDR3 has 12 amino acids. CDR1 is SEHNR, CDR2 FQNEAQ, per germline (reference sequence). The CDR3 region has the DNA TGTGCCAGCAGCCATCAGGGCACTGAAGCTTTCTTT. Translated, it gives CASSHQGTEAFF.

The rearrangement joins TRBV7-2 to TRBJ2-7, with 8 bases lining up with TRBD1. The CDR3 extends over 14 amino acids. Germline V gene data show CDR1 as SGHTA and CDR2 as FQGNSA. V lost 5 bases and J lost 3; bases outside the gene matches: 6. For the CDR3, the DNA is TGTGCCAGCAGCCCCGGGACAGGTCACTACGAGCAGTACTTC. This translates into CASSPGTGHYEQYF.